This TCR beta chain came from a study of PD-1 blockade in classical Hodgkin lymphoma. Time point reported: cycle 4 day 1 (C4D1), after six to seven weeks of nivolumab. Each of the patients experienced relapse following autologous stem cell transplantation, and their brentuximab vedotin exposure differed. It was by magnetic negative selection that CD8+ T cells were isolated from thawed PBMCs. Losses at the gene ends were 3 bases for V and 5 bases for J; bases not matched to a gene: 1. The germline V gene has CDR1 SGHTA and CDR2 FQGNSA. The CDR3 sequence is 15 residues long. This table comes from immunoSEQ multiplex PCR, and its TCRdb copy is limited to in-frame clones, with some not included. The sample consists of more than 10,000 clones, 70% to 90% of them appearing once.

The receptor's source is a human donor with classical Hodgkin lymphoma. The donor label of this sample is uncertain. The chain combines TRBV7-2 with TRBJ2-1, with 13 positions matching TRBD2. Source: CD8+ T cells from blood, taken before the fourth cycle of nivolumab. The CDR3 DNA reads as TGTGCCAGCAGCTTGACTAGCGGGAGGCACAATGAGCAGTTCTTC. It yields the protein CASSLTSGRHNEQFF.